The 6 T cell receptor delta chains reported below all come from one sample, sequenced in a study of gamma-delta T cells after stem cell transplantation. TCRdb repeated clone calling on the RT-PCR reads with CATT. The sample lists around 16,000 delta-chain clones, less than 10% occurring once. Source material: gamma-delta T cells. The receptor set was obtained from a human donor. It is not recorded whose cells these are; they may come from a transplant donor.

There are a few counts of this clone. A far larger clone lies a single base away; this is likely a read error. Other DNA sequences in the sample encode the same CDR3. This chain links TRDV2 with TRDJ1; D remains ambiguous. The germline V gene encodes CDR1 GEAIGNYY and CDR2 EKD. V was clipped by 0 bases and J by 2 bases, with 18 bases between them. The CDR3 contains 17 residues. The CDR3 DNA reads as TGTGCCTGTGACACCCTCGGGTCCGCCCTTGATACCGATAAACTCATCTTT. Translation gives CACDTLGSALDTDKLIF.

This clone was seen ten or more times. The J gene is TRDJ1, the V gene TRDV2; D is possibly TRDD3 (5 bases). Looked up from germline, CDR1 is GEAIGNYY and CDR2 is EKD. This CDR3 is 22 amino acids long. Between the trimmed V and J ends, which lost 3 bases and 4 bases, there was a span of 38 bases. The CDR3 reads CACDSGHLTTSPGLTTSDKLIF. The CDR3 DNA is TGTGCCTGTGACTCCGGACATCTTACTACGTCTCCTGGGCTCACTACGAGCGATAAACTCATCTTT.

Remarks on this clone: For this DNA, TCRdb reports the protein of a much larger clone, which diverges at residue 22, most likely from a read error; the protein presented here is translated directly from the DNA. The J gene is TRDJ1, the V gene TRDV1; 12 positions match TRDD3. This CDR3 region has 25 residues. Germline V gives CDR1 TSWWSYY, CDR2 QGS. CDR3 residues: CALGFGIFHTFLGKYWGILHDELIF. The CDR3, as DNA: TGTGCTCTTGGATTTGGGATTTTTCATACCTTCCTCGGAAAGTACTGGGGGATACTACACGATGAACTCATCTTT.

This clone was seen a handful of times. TCRdb records a much larger clone's protein for this DNA, with a difference at residue 4 that likely arises from a read error; the protein given is the translation of the DNA. CDR3 in amino acids: CACNIVRGTPDKLIF. CDR3 in DNA: TGTGCCTGTAACATAGTCCGGGGGACACCCGATAAACTCATCTTT. V gene TRDV2 combines with J gene TRDJ1; TRDD3 might be the D (6 bases). This CDR3 contains 15 residues. V was clipped by 6 bases and J by 3 bases, with 19 bases between them. The germline gives CDR1 GEAIGNYY, CDR2 EKD.

On this clone: A read error likely explains why the TCRdb protein, taken from a much larger clone, differs from this DNA's translation at residue 7; the protein shown is translated from the DNA. The J gene is TRDJ1, the V gene TRDV1; 12 positions agree with TRDD3. The CDR3 has 20 residues. Trimming took 6 bases from V and 0 from J; bases not matched to a gene: 17. Germline lookup yields CDR1 TSWWSYY and CDR2 QGS. The CDR3 reads CALGPPHWGIPQPYTDKLIF. CDR3 in DNA: TGTGCTCTTGGCCCCCCGCACTGGGGGATACCCCAGCCGTACACCGATAAACTCATCTTT.

To note about this clone: Only one base separates this from a far larger clonotype, so it likely reflects a read error. Additional DNA sequences in this sample encode the identical CDR3. This chain uses TRDV2 with TRDJ1, with a possible D match to TRDD3 (6 bases). The CDR3 totals 19 residues. V was cut by 1 base and J by 5 bases, with 28 bases left in between. Germline-derived CDR1 and CDR2 are GEAIGNYY and EKD. CDR3 residues: CACDTITIGDVPGTDKLIF. CDR3 nucleotides: TGTGCCTGTGACACAATTACGATAGGGGATGTTCCGGGGACTGATAAACTCATCTTT.